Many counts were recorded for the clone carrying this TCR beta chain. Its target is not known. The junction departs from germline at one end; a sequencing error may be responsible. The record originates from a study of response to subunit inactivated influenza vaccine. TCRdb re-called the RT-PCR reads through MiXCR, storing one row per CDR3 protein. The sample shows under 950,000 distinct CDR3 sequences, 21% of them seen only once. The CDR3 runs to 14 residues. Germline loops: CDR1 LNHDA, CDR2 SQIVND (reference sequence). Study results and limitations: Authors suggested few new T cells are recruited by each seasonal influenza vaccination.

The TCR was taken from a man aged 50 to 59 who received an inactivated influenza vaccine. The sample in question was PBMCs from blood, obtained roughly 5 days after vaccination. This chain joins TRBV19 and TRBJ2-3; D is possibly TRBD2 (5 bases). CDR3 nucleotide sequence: TGCGCCAGCAGCTCAAGCGGAACCACAGATACGCAGTATTTT. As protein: CASSSSGTTDTQYF.